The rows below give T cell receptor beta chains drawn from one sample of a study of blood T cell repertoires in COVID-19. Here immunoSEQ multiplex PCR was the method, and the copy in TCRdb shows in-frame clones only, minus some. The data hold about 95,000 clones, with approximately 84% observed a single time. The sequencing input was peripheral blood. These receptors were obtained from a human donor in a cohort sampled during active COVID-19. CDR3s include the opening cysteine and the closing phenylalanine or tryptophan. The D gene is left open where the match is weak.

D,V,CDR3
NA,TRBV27,CASSLNQGGYGYTF
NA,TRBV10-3,CAISERTVNTEAFF
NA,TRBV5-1,CASSNRETMNTEAFF
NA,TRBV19,CASSMGGLNTEAFF
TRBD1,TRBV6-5,CATQQTGYNEQFF
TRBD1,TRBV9,CASSLGLGQGDTEAFF
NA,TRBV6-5,CASSSGHGRLYGYTF
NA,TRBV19,CASSIIPRKPNEQYF
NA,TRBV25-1,CASSENWSGYTF
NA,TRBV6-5,CASSYDRLTNYGYTF
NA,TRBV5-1,CASSSQAGGTEAFF
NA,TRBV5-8,CASSLGWGGGNTIYF
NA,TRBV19,CASSIGQGSETQYF
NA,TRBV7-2,CASSLELAASSYNEQFF
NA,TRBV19,CASSTGQNQETQYF
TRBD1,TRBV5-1,CASSDPTGVGYNEQFF
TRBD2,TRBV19,CASSIGTRTSGRYEQYF
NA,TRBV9,CASSVEGVSAGYTEDTQYF
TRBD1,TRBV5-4,CASSPAGGNEQYF
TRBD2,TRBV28,CASSLTGGSSHTQYF
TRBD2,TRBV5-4,CASSFGGGHNEQFF
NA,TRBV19,CASSIDGAPGQSYTF
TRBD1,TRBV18,CASSWDRGRGGAGEAFF
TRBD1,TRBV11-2,CASSPQGAYNEQFF
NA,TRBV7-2,CASSLVSGNGELFF
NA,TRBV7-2,CASSFSPGETQYF
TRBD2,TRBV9,CASSAGTSVNEQFF
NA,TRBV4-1,CASSQGFGGGSYGYTF
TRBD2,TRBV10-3,CAITTSGRPTGELFF
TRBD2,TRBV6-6,CASSLTGTSNEQYF
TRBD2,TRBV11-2,CASSPGTSIRVRETQYF
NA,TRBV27,CASSLAGPLVNIQYF
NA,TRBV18,CASSQGATNEKLFF
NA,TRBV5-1,CASSPGGTDRYEQYF
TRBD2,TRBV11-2,CASSPREGGAGYNEQFF
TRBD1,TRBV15,CATSPGQGTTDTQYF
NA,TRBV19,CASSIAETQYF